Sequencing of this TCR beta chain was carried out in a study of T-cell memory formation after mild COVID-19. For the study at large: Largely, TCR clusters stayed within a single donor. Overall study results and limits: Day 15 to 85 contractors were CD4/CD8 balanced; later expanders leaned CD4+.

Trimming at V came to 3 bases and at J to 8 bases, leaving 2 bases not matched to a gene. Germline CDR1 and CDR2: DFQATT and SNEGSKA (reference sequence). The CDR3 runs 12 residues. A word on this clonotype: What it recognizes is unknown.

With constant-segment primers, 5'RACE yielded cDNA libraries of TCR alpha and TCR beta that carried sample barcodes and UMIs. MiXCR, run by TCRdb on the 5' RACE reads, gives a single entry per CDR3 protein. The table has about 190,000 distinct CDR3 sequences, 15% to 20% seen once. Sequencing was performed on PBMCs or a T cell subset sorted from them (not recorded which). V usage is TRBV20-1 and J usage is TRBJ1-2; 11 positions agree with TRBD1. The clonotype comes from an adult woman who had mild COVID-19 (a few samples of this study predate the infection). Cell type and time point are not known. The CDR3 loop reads CSARGQGDGYTF. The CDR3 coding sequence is TGCAGTGCTAGGGGACAGGGGGACGGCTACACCTTC.